The rows below give T cell receptor beta chains drawn from one sample of a study of blood T cells in healthy people across ages. TCRdb reanalysed the 5' RACE reads using MiXCR and keeps one entry per CDR3 protein. Of about 1.4 million distinct CDR3 sequences in the sample, roughly 60% were seen once. Sequencing used blood. These receptors came from a man aged 18 to 30 in good health. Each CDR3 is given without its conserved first and last residue.

V gene | CDR3 protein
TRBV20-1 | SANPGVASYNEQF
TRBV5-1 | ASGPWTSGSTDTQY
TRBV6-6 | TSRKDRANYGYT
TRBV6-5 | ASSAAEGEKLF
TRBV7-2 | ASSSPGEGVLGYT
TRBV20-1 | SASRTSGGALYNEQF
TRBV28 | ASTPALTDTQY
TRBV11-2 | ASSSRTSPGSEY
TRBV29-1 | SVGNSSAGHEKLF
TRBV20-1 | SARDPSGGGSSYEQY
TRBV6-6 | ASNPQGDYGYT
TRBV21-1 | ASSKGDRGNFGYT
TRBV29-1 | SGGGEETQY
TRBV6-5 | ASSYATTYEQY
TRBV2 | ASTFLDPLGIEEQF
TRBV10-2 | ASSEVLAGALSSYNEQY
TRBV2 | ASRVLSVNEQF